This T cell receptor (beta chain) emerged from a study of Ad26.COV2.S vaccination and SARS-CoV-2 variants (dated by TCRdb to the early 2020s). A note on the overall study: Donors in the vaccine arm were drawn from COV1001, a multicentre, randomized, double-blind, placebo-controlled phase I-IIa trial testing Ad26.COV2.S in healthy adults. Throughout the experiments and outcome assessment, investigators stayed blinded to trial group allocation. Ad26.COV2.S was given intramuscularly at 5x10^10 or 1x10^11 viral particles, as a single shot or as two shots 56 days apart. TCRbeta repertoire sequencing served as the tool for gauging how specific and how broad the SARS-CoV-2-reactive T cell receptors were following Ad26.COV2.S vaccination. Trial participants were randomized into five groups of five, in which low-dose or high-dose Ad26.COV2.S was given once or twice, or placebo was given on both occasions. The TCR-sequenced set comprised around 30 samples: around 20 Ad26.COV2.S vaccine recipients, 5 placebo recipients and 8 SARS-CoV-2 convalescent individuals.

The immunoSEQ Assay was used to sequence TCRbeta CDR3 regions. After extraction, genomic DNA underwent amplification by bias-controlled multiplex PCR, followed by high-throughput sequencing. The authors' analysis ran thus. To quantify the absolute abundance of each unique TCRbeta CDR3 region, sequences were collapsed and filtered. T cell fraction was estimated by normalizing TCRbeta template counts to usable DNA, with usable DNA measured through amplification of reference genes found in all nucleated cells. Repertoire TCRs were annotated as SARS-CoV-2-specific when V gene, CDR3 amino acid sequence and J gene were exactly matched to a known reactive TCR set. The reference SARS-CoV-2 TCR set was obtained from MIRA and was filtered for enrichment in COVID-19-positive ImmuneCODE repertoires, whereby public or cross-reactive TCRs were removed. Drawing on the MIRA antigens, annotated TCRs were analysed further at the level of specific ORF or position within ORF. Depth was the summed frequency of annotated unique rearrangements, while breadth was defined as annotated unique rearrangements over total unique productive rearrangements. Two-sided Wilcoxon rank-sum tests were used to compare TCR breadth between groups. TCRdb provides this immuneACCESS table in a form limited to in-frame rearrangements. Some clones are lacking; in checked studies, under half of them reflect an unresolved V gene, and why the rest are absent is not known. Clone size and the V and J calls come from that table; the DNA yielded D and trimming. A total of about 350,000 clones appear in this sample, roughly 89% of them only once. The ten largest clones add up to approximately 5% of the sample.

What this sample's treatment or condition label stands for: over 15 received Ad26.COV2.S at low or high dose, single or two shots; about 5 received placebo; per-sample allocation not given. For vaccine and placebo recipients, the sequenced repertoires came from samples collected on day 63 after the first injection. In Cohort 1b, fewer than 30 adults aged 18-55 years were enrolled at a single site in Boston, USA, between 29 July and 7 August 2020. Ad26.COV2.S was a replication-incompetent adenovirus type 26 vector that expressed a prefusion-stabilized SARS-CoV-2 spike protein derived from the original Wuhan strain. Summary of the overall study and its limitations: Vaccine and placebo recipients had similar non-spike TCR breadth, a finding consistent with the vaccine containing only spike. According to the authors, total T cell responses may have been underestimated by the TCR breadth and depth analyses. After vaccination, substantial breadth of spike-specific CD8+ and CD4+ T cell responses was reported. Spike-specific TCR breadth was higher in Ad26.COV2.S recipients than in placebo recipients (P = 0.0014). Comparing responses between vaccine doses or regimens was not something the study was powered to do.

The germline V end is reduced by 3 bases and the J end by 6 bases; junction bases left unmatched: 7. The germline V gene sets CDR1 to SGHRS and CDR2 to YFSETQ. From cysteine to phenylalanine, the CDR3 is 16 amino acids long. The DNA shown is the 48-base CDR3, in frame from base 1. As regards this clone: Its specific antigen is unknown. No qualities accompany the bases; no much larger clone lies one base away.

The input for sequencing was peripheral blood, taken in a trial of Ad26.COV2.S vaccine versus placebo. This receptor was obtained from a person between 18 and 59 years old who received the Ad26.COV2.S COVID-19 vaccine or a placebo. The chain is encoded by TRBV5-1 joined to TRBJ2-1; 12 of the junction bases match TRBD2. In nucleotide form, the sequence is TGCGCCAGCAGCTGGAACAGACTAGCGGGAGCCAATGAGCAGTTCTTC. Translated, this gives CASSWNRLAGANEQFF.